Listed below are T cell receptor beta chains from one sample, sequenced in a study of breast tumors, draining lymph nodes, adjacent tissues. TCRdb reanalysed the multiplex PCR reads using MiXCR and keeps one entry per CDR3 protein. Of about 180,000 distinct CDR3 sequences in the sample, roughly 30% were seen once. Specimen: axillary lymph node tissue. These receptors all come from a female donor with breast cancer. Some clones in this sample may be carry-over from other donors' samples. Both conserved end residues are part of each CDR3. A D gene is named only where the DNA matches it firmly. Only some rows state a clone size, as once, few, many or a class for expanded clones.

>TRBJ2-2|many|-|TRBV9
CASSTNTGELFF
TGTGCCAGCAGCACAAACACCGGGGAGCTGTTTTTT
>TRBJ2-5|many|-|TRBV5-1
CASSLAPGPQETQYF
TGCGCCAGCAGCTTGGCCCCGGGCCCCCAAGAGACCCAGTACTTC
>TRBJ2-3|-|-|TRBV19
CASSRVGGVNTDTQYF
TGTGCCAGTAGTAGGGTGGGGGGCGTCAACACAGATACGCAGTATTTT
>TRBJ2-7|many|-|TRBV12-3/TRBV12-4
CASSLNRRVHEQYF
TGTGCCAGCAGTTTAAACAGACGGGTCCACGAGCAGTACTTC
>TRBJ1-2|many|-|TRBV4-2
CASSQEPGQIYGYTF
TGTGCCAGCAGCCAAGAACCCGGACAGATCTATGGCTACACCTTC
>TRBJ2-7|many|-|TRBV5-1
CASSLNRNEQYF
TGCGCCAGCAGCTTGAACAGGAACGAGCAGTACTTC
>TRBJ2-7|-|TRBD2|TRBV7-2
CASSKTPSGRAGDQREGLYEQYF
TGTGCCAGCAGTAAAACCCCCAGCGGGAGGGCCGGGGACCAGCGGGAGGGTCTCTACGAGCAGTACTTC
>TRBJ2-3|many|-|TRBV7-3
CASSLLAWDTDTQYF
TGTGCCAGCAGCTTACTAGCGTGGGACACAGATACGCAGTATTTT
>TRBJ1-6|many|-|TRBV7-3
CASSISGDNSPLHF
TGTGCCAGCAGTATTTCAGGGGACAATTCACCCCTCCACTTT
>TRBJ2-7|-|TRBD1|TRBV27
CASSPRTGASYEQYF
TGTGCCAGCAGCCCACGGACAGGAGCCTCCTACGAGCAGTACTTC
>TRBJ1-5|-|-|TRBV7-2
CASSIQAGGPVVNEPQHF
TGTGCCAGCAGCATACAAGCGGGGGGGCCAGTAGTCAATGAGCCCCAGCATTTT
>TRBJ1-6|-|-|TRBV29-1
CSVEDLPGSPLHF
TGCAGCGTTGAAGATCTTCCCGGTTCACCCCTCCACTTT
>TRBJ1-2|many|-|TRBV4-1
CASSQEQIGRGGGYTF
TGCGCCAGCAGCCAAGAGCAAATAGGCAGGGGCGGCGGCTACACCTTC
>TRBJ2-3|many|-|TRBV11-2
CASSLDQDTQYF
TGTGCCAGCAGCTTAGATCAAGATACGCAGTATTTT
>TRBJ1-6|many|-|TRBV7-8
CASTPPGDLANSPLHF
TGTGCCAGCACCCCCCCAGGGGACTTGGCGAATTCACCCCTCCACTTT
>TRBJ2-7|many|-|TRBV11-2
CASSLGGGSRPYEQYF
TGTGCCAGCAGCTTAGGCGGCGGCTCCCGACCCTACGAGCAGTACTTC
>TRBJ1-5|many|-|TRBV6-6
CASIRQGNQPQHF
TGTGCCAGCATCCGGCAGGGAAATCAGCCCCAGCATTTT
>TRBJ2-7|many|-|TRBV5-6
CASSWGDGPVYEQYF
TGTGCCAGCAGCTGGGGGGACGGTCCAGTCTACGAGCAGTACTTC
>TRBJ2-1|many|-|TRBV20-1
CSASNNEQFF
TGCAGTGCTAGTAACAATGAGCAGTTCTTC
>TRBJ2-2|-|-|TRBV7-2
CASSLGSGRSYEQYFGELFF
-
>TRBJ2-5|many|TRBD1|TRBV12-3/TRBV12-4
CASSLTGGGGETQYF
TGTGCCAGCAGTCTCACAGGGGGCGGCGGAGAGACCCAGTACTTC
>TRBJ2-5|many|-|TRBV4-1
CASSQLGPVRETQYF
TGCGCCAGCAGCCAACTTGGCCCGGTTAGGGAGACCCAGTACTTC
>TRBJ1-4|-|-|TRBV19
CASSITSGGTGIGKLFF
TGTGCCAGTAGTATCACAAGCGGGGGCACGGGGATTGGAAAACTGTTTTTT
>TRBJ2-5|many|-|TRBV4-1
CASSQEISKTQYF
TGCGCCAGCAGCCAAGAAATAAGCAAGACCCAGTACTTC
>TRBJ2-1|-|TRBD2|TRBV20-1
CSASSGTSGTTEQFF
TGCAGTGCCTCCTCCGGGACTAGCGGGACCACTGAGCAGTTCTTC
>TRBJ2-1|few|-|TRBV27
CASSLDDPRWGEQFF
TGTGCCAGCAGCCTAGACGACCCTCGGTGGGGTGAGCAGTTCTTC
>TRBJ2-5|many|-|TRBV12-3/TRBV12-4
CASSYGPEETQYF
TGTGCCAGCAGTTACGGACCAGAAGAGACCCAGTACTTC
>TRBJ2-5|many|TRBD2|TRBV20-1
CSARGAAGGLQETQYF
TGCAGTGCTAGAGGTGCAGCGGGGGGATTACAAGAGACCCAGTACTTC
>TRBJ2-5|many|-|TRBV7-3
CASSPTGAGSKETQYF
TGTGCCAGCAGCCCAACGGGGGCCGGGAGTAAAGAGACCCAGTACTTC
>TRBJ1-5|many|-|TRBV5-5
CASSLGVGGDLSNQPQHF
TGTGCCAGCAGCTTGGGGGTTGGAGGGGACCTTAGCAATCAGCCCCAGCATTTT
>TRBJ2-7|-|TRBD2|TRBV29-1
CSVEVAGAYEQYF
TGCAGCGTTGAAGTAGCGGGGGCCTACGAGCAGTACTTC
>TRBJ2-3|many|-|TRBV11-3
CASSLVGGGFFTDTQYF
TGTGCCAGCAGCTTAGTTGGCGGGGGCTTTTTCACAGATACGCAGTATTTT
>TRBJ2-2|many|-|TRBV7-3
CASSLVPGGTGELFF
TGTGCCAGCAGCTTAGTTCCCGGGGGCACCGGGGAGCTGTTTTTT